This T cell receptor beta chain was retrieved from a study of T cells expressing NK-cell markers. The CDR3 length is 13 residues. Study-wide results and caveats: It is unclear if expanded NKG2C-expressing clones target HCMV antigens.

TCRdb reprocessed the 5' RACE reads, keeping one entry per CDR3 protein, no DNA. The table for this sample gives 500,000 to 700,000 distinct CDR3 sequences. Points on this clonotype: Its target is unknown.

This clonotype was sampled from a man aged 18 to 30 in good health. The genes are TRBV12-3 or TRBV12-4 and TRBJ2-3. Sequencing was carried out using blood T cells: a sorted CD56 or NKG2C T cell subset, CD4+ or CD8+ T cells, or bulk PBMC T cells (not recorded which). The CDR3 loop is CASSLGSPDTQYF.